One sample yielded the 3 T cell receptor beta chains listed below, sequenced in a study of graft-versus-host responses after intestinal transplantation. Their antigen targets remain unknown. Some clones are missing from TCRdb's copy, which holds only in-frame ones; the method was immunoSEQ multiplex PCR. The profile shows roughly 120,000 clones, more than 85% of them singletons. Sequences were derived from unstimulated CD8+ T cells sorted from spleen or lymph node cells, sampled before transplant. These TCRs come from a human donor who was the organ donor for an intestinal transplant.

The gene calls are TRBV6-1 and TRBJ2-7; D gene ambiguous. The germline V gene has CDR1 MNHNS and CDR2 SASEGT. This CDR3 contains 13 residues. Trimming cost V 5 bases and J 6 bases, with 14 bases left between them. CDR3: CASSFGLAGEQYF. The CDR3 coding sequence is TGTGCCAGCAGTTTCGGCTTGGCCGGCGAGCAGTACTTC.

V and J are TRBV9 and TRBJ2-5; D is perhaps TRBD1 (5 bases). Germline CDR1 SGDLS, CDR2 YYNGEE. The CDR3 runs to 15 residues. V was shortened by 0 bases and J by 5 bases, with 14 bases between the two germline ends. The CDR3 spells CASSVDGRGLETQYF. The CDR3 coding sequence is TGTGCCAGCAGCGTAGACGGTAGGGGTTTGGAGACCCAGTACTTC.

This chain joins TRBV5-3 and TRBJ1-1; D unclear. TRBV5-3 is an ORF, and what it does is uncertain. CDR3 length: 15 residues. V was cut by 7 bases and J by 1 base, with 17 bases left in between. CDR3 protein: CARGPRRNRNTEAFF. DNA for the CDR3: TGTGCCAGAGGGCCCCGAAGGAATAGGAACACTGAAGCTTTCTTT.